These 15 T cell receptor beta chains were all obtained from the same sample, sequenced in a study of chemoradiotherapy in HPV16-positive cancers. The method was immunoSEQ multiplex PCR; TCRdb's version includes in-frame clones alone and lacks a portion of them. The sample consists of about 39,000 clones, roughly 77% of them appearing once. Sequencing used blood, obtained from a patient who underwent chemoradiotherapy. These receptors originate from a human donor with HPV-associated anogenital cancer.

The rearrangement joins TRBV15 to TRBJ2-7; 9 nucleotides align to TRBD1. Germline V gene lookup returns CDR1 LNHNV and CDR2 YYDKDF (reference sequence). The CDR3 has 16 residues. Trimming removed 5 bases from V and 5 bases from J; junction bases left unmatched: 13. The chain's CDR3 is CATSSRGTGLKNEQYF. The CDR3 DNA is TGTGCCACCAGCTCCCGAGGGACAGGGCTAAAGAACGAGCAGTACTTC.

The CDR3 reads CASSLVIGGTDTQYF. CDR3 in DNA: TGCGCCAGCAGCTTGGTGATAGGGGGCACAGATACGCAGTATTTT. The chain recombines TRBV5-1 with TRBJ2-3, with D tentatively TRBD1 (5 bases). CDR3 length: 15 amino acids. Trimming shortened V by 0 bases and J by 1 base, and 9 bases separated the two germline ends. From germline, CDR1 is SGHRS and CDR2 YFSETQ.

This chain joins TRBV5-1 and TRBJ1-4, with D possibly matching TRBD1 (5 bases). Germline V gene lookup returns CDR1 SGHRS and CDR2 YFSETQ. Trimming pared 4 bases from V and 8 bases from J, leaving 12 bases between. CDR3 size: 13 residues. The CDR3 sequence is CASSRGPQEKLFF. The CDR3 nucleotides read TGCGCCAGCAGCCGGGGCCCCCAGGAAAAACTGTTTTTT. The complete variable domain, with remaining parts taken from reference TRBV5-1 and TRBJ1-4, reads KAGVTQTPRYLIKTRGQQVTLSCSPISGHRSVSWYQQTPGQGLQFLFEYFSETQRNKGNFPGRFSGRQFSNSRSEMNVSTLELGDSALYLCASSRGPQEKLFFGSGTQLSVL.

The rearrangement links TRBV7-9 to TRBJ2-7; 8 bases fit TRBD1. V lost 5 bases to trimming and J lost 2 bases; unmatched junction nucleotides: 5. Germline CDR1 SEHNR, CDR2 FQNEAQ (reference sequence). The CDR3 has 14 amino acids. The CDR3 loop is CASSMTGATYEQYF. As DNA, the CDR3 is TGTGCCAGCAGCATGACAGGGGCGACCTACGAGCAGTACTTC.

This chain links TRBV5-1 with TRBJ2-5, with D perhaps TRBD1 or TRBD2 (6 bases each). V lost 0 bases, J lost 5 bases, and 17 bases lay in between. This CDR3 spans 16 amino acids. Germline lookup yields CDR1 SGHRS and CDR2 YFSETQ. The CDR3, as DNA: TGCGCCAGCAGCTTGGATATGGGGGGCGTGGGCGAGACCCAGTACTTC. It yields the protein CASSLDMGGVGETQYF.

The chain has TRBV30 and TRBJ1-2; 8 bases agree with TRBD1. The CDR3 totals 15 residues. Germline-derived CDR1 and CDR2 are GTSNPN and SVGIG (reference sequence). V gave up 0 bases and J gave up 1 base; unmatched junction bases: 4. The CDR3 sequence is CAWSVGGQGNYGYTF. The CDR3 nucleotides read TGTGCCTGGAGTGTAGGAGGACAGGGTAACTATGGCTACACCTTC.

The CDR3, as DNA: TGTGCCAGCAGTTTATCGTACAGGGACTATGGCTACACCTTC. Translating it yields CASSLSYRDYGYTF. The chain links TRBV27 to TRBJ1-2; a possible D gene is TRBD1 (6 bases). The CDR3 covers 14 residues. Germline V gene sequence: CDR1 MNHEY, CDR2 SMNVEV (reference sequence). The V gene lost 0 bases and the J gene lost 3 bases, with 8 bases spanning the gap.

This chain uses TRBV4-3 with TRBJ2-5, with 13 positions matching TRBD2. With 1 base clipped from V and 2 bases from J, the junction kept 7 bases outside the gene matches. Looked up from germline, CDR1 is LGHNA and CDR2 is YSLEER. The CDR3 contains 18 residues. The CDR3 loop is CASSQGTSGGLVQETQYF. CDR3 sequence (DNA): TGCGCCAGCAGCCAAGGGACTAGCGGGGGCCTCGTACAAGAGACCCAGTACTTC.

The V gene is TRBV7-2, the J gene TRBJ1-1, with D perhaps TRBD1 (6 bases). The CDR3 consists of 14 residues. V dropped 5 bases and J dropped 5 bases, with 15 bases sitting between them. The germline gives CDR1 SGHTA, CDR2 FQGNSA. The CDR3 loop reads CASSPHLRGTEAFF. In nucleotides, the CDR3 is TGTGCCAGCAGCCCACATCTGAGGGGGACTGAAGCTTTCTTT.

The genes are TRBV10-3 and TRBJ1-1; a possible D gene is TRBD1 (5 bases). The CDR3 totals 13 residues. The germline CDR1 and CDR2 sequences are ENHRY and SYGVKD. With 10 bases removed from V and 6 bases from J, the gap between germline ends came to 18 bases. The CDR3 here is CATGAGGAPEAFF. The CDR3 DNA reads TGTGCCACCGGGGCGGGTGGGGCTCCTGAAGCTTTCTTT.

The V gene is TRBV19, the J gene TRBJ1-5; 8 positions match TRBD1. There are 16 residues in the CDR3. From germline, CDR1 is LNHDA and CDR2 SQIVND (reference sequence). Losses at the gene ends were 4 bases for V and 0 bases for J; bases not matched to a gene: 5. The CDR3 protein is CASSKSTGDSNQPQHF. The CDR3 DNA reads TGTGCCAGTAGTAAATCGACAGGGGATAGCAATCAGCCCCAGCATTTT.

As concerns this clone: This specimen includes other DNA sequences encoding the same CDR3. The chain is built from TRBV7-9 and TRBJ2-7; the match to TRBD1 covers 10 bases. Germline V gene sequence: CDR1 SEHNR, CDR2 FQNEAQ (reference sequence). J was trimmed by 4 bases and V by 5 bases; bases with no gene match: 2. There are 13 residues in the CDR3. CDR3 in amino acids: CASSPGQGYEQYF. The CDR3, as DNA: TGTGCCAGCAGCCCGGGACAGGGGTACGAGCAGTACTTC.

V usage is TRBV5-1 and J usage is TRBJ2-1, with TRBD2 identical over 8 bases. This CDR3 is 17 amino acids long. Germline V lookup: CDR1 SGHRS, CDR2 YFSETQ. V lost 4 bases, J lost 7 bases, and 16 bases stayed unmatched. In DNA, the CDR3 is TGCGCCAGCAGCCCGACGGGAGGGCGGGCACGTGAGAATGAGCAGTTCTTC. It translates to CASSPTGGRARENEQFF.

For the CDR3, the DNA is TGTGCCAGCAGCCTCCGGGACTCAAAGTACTTC. This gives the protein CASSLRDSKYF. This chain uses TRBV7-9 with TRBJ2-5; weak D call: TRBD2 (6 bases). This CDR3 contains 11 residues. V was shortened by 5 bases and J by 12 bases, with 13 bases between the two germline ends. The germline V gene has CDR1 SEHNR and CDR2 FQNEAQ (reference sequence). Together with reference TRBV7-9 and TRBJ2-5, the CDR3 gives the full variable domain: DTGVSQNPRHKITKRGQNVTFRCDPISEHNRLYWYRQTLGQGPEFLTYFQNEAQLEKSRLLSDRFSAERPKGSFSTLEIQRTEQGDSAMYLCASSLRDSKYFGPGTRLLVL.

This chain uses TRBV5-1 with TRBJ2-3; 8 nucleotides line up with TRBD2. Germline CDR1 SGHRS, CDR2 YFSETQ. J lost 2 bases, V lost 2 bases, and 10 bases had no gene match. The CDR3 extends over 17 amino acids. The CDR3, as DNA: TGCGCCAGCAGCTTCGGTAATAGCGGGGAGCTCACAGATACGCAGTATTTT. Translated, it gives CASSFGNSGELTDTQYF.